These 26 T cell receptor beta chains share one sample of origin, sequenced in a study of CD8 T cells in ankylosing spondylitis. TCRdb reprocessed the 5' RACE reads via MiXCR and lists one record per CDR3 protein. This sample has some 350,000 distinct CDR3 sequences, with roughly 15% found just once. What was sequenced was blood, either unsorted or a sorted T cell fraction (not recorded which). Receptors were obtained from a male donor with ankylosing spondylitis or in good health (not recorded which).

This rearrangement joins TRBV29-1 to TRBJ2-2; either TRBD1 or TRBD2 may fit D (5 bases each). V dropped 6 bases and J dropped 4 bases, with 15 bases sitting between them. The CDR3 covers 14 residues. Germline CDR1 and CDR2: SQVTM and ANQGSEA. CDR3 bases: TGCAGCGTCCGATCGGGGCGGCTCACCGGGGAGCTGTTTTTT. Amino acids: CSVRSGRLTGELFF.

The chain has TRBV7-9 and TRBJ1-1; tentatively, D is TRBD1 (5 bases). Germline V gives CDR1 SEHNR, CDR2 FQNEAQ (reference sequence). Trimming took off 3 bases at V and 6 bases at J, with 17 bases between the two ends. The CDR3 spans 15 residues. The CDR3 sequence is CASSFQPGGGSEAFF. The CDR3 DNA reads TGTGCCAGCAGCTTTCAACCCGGGGGAGGATCTGAAGCTTTCTTT. Full variable domain (rest looked up from reference TRBV7-9 and TRBJ1-1): DTGVSQNPRHKITKRGQNVTFRCDPISEHNRLYWYRQTLGQGPEFLTYFQNEAQLEKSRLLSDRFSAERPKGSFSTLEIQRTEQGDSAMYLCASSFQPGGGSEAFFGQGTRLTVV.

This clonotype has at least ten counts. V is TRBV3-1 and J is TRBJ1-1; no reliable D call. Germline assignment: CDR1 LGHDT and CDR2 YNNKEL (reference sequence). The CDR3 covers 14 residues. The V and J ends lost 0 bases and 5 bases respectively, with 10 bases between them. CDR3 amino acids: CASSQEGRGTEAFF. Here the CDR3 DNA reads TGTGCCAGCAGCCAAGAAGGGAGAGGAACTGAAGCTTTCTTT.

The sample holds many counts of this clonotype. The chain links TRBV20-1 to TRBJ2-1; D is unclear. There are 10 residues in the CDR3. CDR1 DFQATT and CDR2 SNEGSKA come from the germline V gene (reference sequence). V was pared by 6 bases and J by 8 bases, with 8 bases between. The chain's CDR3 is CSASTYEQFF. The DNA for the CDR3 is TGCAGTGCGAGTACATATGAGCAGTTCTTC.

V is TRBV3-1 and J is TRBJ2-7; maybe TRBD2 (6 bases). The germline gives CDR1 LGHDT, CDR2 YNNKEL (reference sequence). V lost 6 bases and J lost 3, with 6 bases in between. The CDR3 extends over 11 amino acids. The CDR3 DNA sequence: TGTGCCAGCAGGGGACTCTACGAGCAGTACTTC. Protein sequence: CASRGLYEQYF.

This clonotype was found a few times. The J gene is TRBJ2-6, the V gene TRBV9; 8 nucleotides agree with TRBD2. CDR1 SGDLS and CDR2 YYNGEE come from the germline V gene. This CDR3 contains 17 residues. V was clipped by 5 bases and J by 4 bases; unmatched bases: 11. CDR3 protein: CASRGGLGVPGANVLTF. The CDR3 bases are TGTGCCAGCAGAGGGGGACTAGGAGTCCCCGGGGCCAACGTCCTGACTTTC. The full variable domain, its missing parts supplied by reference TRBV9 and TRBJ2-6, is DSGVTQTPKHLITATGQRVTLRCSPRSGDLSVYWYQQSLDQGLQFLIQYYNGEERAKGNILERFSAQQFPDLHSELNLSSLELGDSALYFCASRGGLGVPGANVLTFGAGSRLTVL.

This clonotype was recorded a few times. The J gene is TRBJ1-2, the V gene TRBV9; no firm D call. V lost 5 bases and J 8 bases, leaving 13 bases between the germline ends. The CDR3 covers 12 residues. In germline, CDR1 is SGDLS, CDR2 YYNGEE. The CDR3 nucleotides are TGTGCCAGCAGGGGCCAAGCCCTAGGCTACACCTTC. This codes for CASRGQALGYTF.

The chain recombines TRBV6-5 with TRBJ2-1; D ambiguous. Germline loops: CDR1 MNHEY, CDR2 SVGAGI. This CDR3 spans 15 amino acids. V gave up 2 bases and J gave up 0 bases, with 8 bases separating them. DNA of the CDR3: TGTGCCAGCAGTTACGACTCCAGCTCCTACAATGAGCAGTTCTTC. Its translation: CASSYDSSSYNEQFF.

This chain connects TRBV6-1 to TRBJ1-1, with unresolved D. Per the germline V gene, CDR1 is MNHNS and CDR2 is SASEGT. The CDR3 contains 14 residues. V lost 4 bases and J 4 bases, leaving 13 bases between the germline ends. DNA of the CDR3: TGTGCCAGCAGTGCCTACTACACGAGCACTGAAGCTTTCTTT. Encoded protein: CASSAYYTSTEAFF.

V is TRBV9 and J is TRBJ2-7; perhaps TRBD2 as D (6 bases). Germline CDR1 is SGDLS and CDR2 is YYNGEE. Trimming left V 0 bases short and J 2 bases short, with 12 bases between. The CDR3 is 15 residues long. CDR3 in DNA: TGTGCCAGCAGCGTAGGGCCCGGGAGTCCCTACGAGCAGTACTTC. Its translation: CASSVGPGSPYEQYF.

The CDR3 protein is CSVEAGRGQGSGYTF. Written as DNA, the CDR3 is TGCAGCGTTGAAGCGGGTAGGGGACAGGGGAGTGGCTACACCTTC. The V call is TRBV29-1, the J call TRBJ1-2, with 10 bases aligning to TRBD1. Germline-derived CDR1 and CDR2 are SQVTM and ANQGSEA. The CDR3 length is 15 residues. With 1 base clipped from V and 7 bases from J, the junction kept 9 bases outside the gene matches. Based on the CDR3 plus reference TRBV29-1 and TRBJ1-2, the full variable domain is SAVISQKPSRDICQRGTSLTIQCQVDSQVTMMFWYRQQPGQSLTLIATANQGSEATYESGFVIDKFPISRPNLTFSTLTVSNMSPEDSSIYLCSVEAGRGQGSGYTFGSGTRLTVV.

The chain is built from TRBV20-1 and TRBJ1-6, with 9 bases that match TRBD1. Germline values: CDR1 DFQATT, CDR2 SNEGSKA (reference sequence). With 5 bases clipped from V and 3 bases from J, the junction kept 8 bases outside the gene matches. The length of the CDR3 is 16 residues. DNA of the CDR3: TGCAGTGCTGGGACAGGGCCCCTTTTCTATAATTCACCCCTCCACTTT. Its protein product is CSAGTGPLFYNSPLHF.

For the CDR3, the DNA is TGTGCCTGGAGTGTAACCGTCACCGGGGAGCTGTTTTTT. Encoded protein: CAWSVTVTGELFF. The chain is built from TRBV30 and TRBJ2-2; no clear D gene. Trimming took off 0 bases at V and 4 bases at J, with 6 bases between the two ends. The length of the CDR3 is 13 residues. In germline, CDR1 is GTSNPN, CDR2 SVGIG (reference sequence).

This clonotype was seen only a few times. The chain has TRBV4-2 and TRBJ2-4; the D is unclear. The CDR3 runs 13 residues. Trimming removed 0 bases from V and 6 bases from J, with 6 bases in between. The germline gives CDR1 LGHNA, CDR2 YNFKEQ. DNA for the CDR3: TGTGCCAGCAGCCAAGAGATACGAAACATTCAGTACTTC. Translation gives CASSQEIRNIQYF.

CDR3 bases: TGTGCCAGTACTCCGGGCACCCCTGGGGAGACCCAGTACTTC. Its translation is CASTPGTPGETQYF. The chain has TRBV2 and TRBJ2-5; D unclear. The CDR3 is 14 amino acids. The V gene's germline CDR1 is SNHLY and CDR2 FYNNEI. V lost 9 bases and J lost 5, with 19 bases in between. Filled out from reference TRBV2 and TRBJ2-5, the complete variable domain reads EPEVTQTPSHQVTQMGQEVILRCVPISNHLYFYWYRQILGQKVEFLVSFYNNEISEKSEIFDDQFSVERPDGSNFTLKIRSTKLEDSAMYFCASTPGTPGETQYFGPGTRLLVL.

The rearrangement uses TRBV14 and TRBJ2-1; no clear D. This CDR3 spans 16 amino acids. The V end was cut by 3 bases, the J end by 5 bases, with 17 bases between. Germline V gene data show CDR1 as SGHDN and CDR2 as FVKESK. The DNA of the CDR3 is TGTGCCAGCAGCCATCTGGCCTGGTATCAGGACAATGAGCAGTTCTTC. It translates to CASSHLAWYQDNEQFF.

This clonotype has at least ten counts. The rearrangement joins TRBV5-5 to TRBJ1-6; TRBD1 might be the D (5 bases). The CDR3 has 15 residues. The germline V gene encodes CDR1 SGHKS and CDR2 YYEKEE (reference sequence). Between the trimmed V and J ends, which lost 2 bases and 5 bases, there was a span of 11 bases. The CDR3 nucleotides read TGTGCCAGCAGCTTAGGGACGGCTAATAATTCACCCCTCCACTTT. Translating it yields CASSLGTANNSPLHF.

In its sample, this clonotype was seen many times. This chain uses TRBV12-3 or TRBV12-4 with TRBJ2-4, with a possible D match to TRBD1 (8 bases). The V and J ends lost 4 bases and 8 bases respectively, with 15 bases between them. The CDR3 runs 14 residues. The CDR3 DNA sequence: TGTGCCAGCAGTTCCCGACAGGGGAGGGACATTCAGTACTTC. Translation gives CASSSRQGRDIQYF.

A few counts support this clonotype. V gene TRBV5-1 combines with J gene TRBJ2-3, with TRBD2 matching 8 bases. From germline, CDR1 is SGHRS and CDR2 YFSETQ. This CDR3 is built from 16 residues. V lost 0 bases, J lost 2 bases, and 5 bases stayed unmatched. As DNA, the CDR3 is TGCGCCAGCAGCTTGGGTGTAGCGGGAATCACAGATACGCAGTATTTT. It translates to CASSLGVAGITDTQYF.

CDR3 sequence (DNA): TGTGCCAGCAGTTACTCGGGACAGGGGAGAAACACCATATATTTT. It codes for CASSYSGQGRNTIYF. J is TRBJ1-3 and V is TRBV6-5; 10 nucleotides line up with TRBD1. The CDR3 spans 15 residues. The germline gives CDR1 MNHEY, CDR2 SVGAGI. V shed 0 bases and J 5 bases; nucleotides not matched to a gene: 1.

This rearrangement joins TRBV3-1 to TRBJ2-3; perhaps D is TRBD1 or TRBD2 (5 bases each). There are 15 residues in the CDR3. Trimming pared 6 bases from V and 5 bases from J, leaving 18 bases between. Per the germline V gene, CDR1 is LGHDT and CDR2 is YNNKEL (reference sequence). The CDR3 sequence: CASRPRGLGRDTQYF. CDR3 DNA: TGTGCCAGCAGACCACGGGGCCTCGGAAGAGATACGCAGTATTTT.

This clonotype was recorded many times. The chain uses TRBV4-1 and TRBJ2-7; TRBD1 aligns across 7 bases. Germline CDR1 MGHRA, CDR2 YSYEKL. V lost 0 bases, J lost 3 bases, and 8 bases stayed unmatched. This CDR3 spans 16 amino acids. CDR3 in amino acids: CASSQEATGVRYEQYF. For the CDR3, the DNA is TGCGCCAGCAGCCAAGAGGCAACAGGGGTCCGCTACGAGCAGTACTTC.

The chain combines TRBV6-1 with TRBJ2-7; TRBD2 might be the D (6 bases). Per the germline V gene, CDR1 is MNHNS and CDR2 is SASEGT. Trimming left V 7 bases short and J 0 bases short, with 16 bases between. The CDR3 is 15 amino acids. As DNA, the CDR3 is TGTGCCAGCAAGGACGGAACTAGCCCCTCCTACGAGCAGTACTTC. This translates into CASKDGTSPSYEQYF.

V is TRBV5-1 and J is TRBJ2-2; D not resolved. V shed 0 bases and J shed 6 bases, with 9 bases lying between them. Germline loops: CDR1 SGHRS, CDR2 YFSETQ. The length of the CDR3 is 14 residues. The CDR3 sequence: CASSLELRAGELFF. Written as DNA, the CDR3 is TGCGCCAGCAGCTTGGAACTAAGGGCCGGGGAGCTGTTTTTT.

The V call is TRBV20-1, the J call TRBJ1-1; a weak D match, TRBD1 (5 bases). Per germline, CDR1 DFQATT and CDR2 SNEGSKA (reference sequence). V lost 0 bases to trimming and J lost 5 bases, with 10 bases between them. This CDR3 spans 13 amino acids. In DNA, the CDR3 is TGCAGTGCTAGAGAGCCAGGGTTAACTGAAGCTTTCTTT. The encoded protein is CSAREPGLTEAFF.

V usage is TRBV12-3 or TRBV12-4 and J usage is TRBJ2-3, with 7 nucleotides matching TRBD2. The CDR3 totals 14 residues. The trim removed 7 bases at V and 5 bases at J, leaving 9 bases unmatched. The CDR3 DNA follows: TGTGCCAGCAACGGAGCGGGGTCAGGAGATACGCAGTATTTT. This codes for CASNGAGSGDTQYF.